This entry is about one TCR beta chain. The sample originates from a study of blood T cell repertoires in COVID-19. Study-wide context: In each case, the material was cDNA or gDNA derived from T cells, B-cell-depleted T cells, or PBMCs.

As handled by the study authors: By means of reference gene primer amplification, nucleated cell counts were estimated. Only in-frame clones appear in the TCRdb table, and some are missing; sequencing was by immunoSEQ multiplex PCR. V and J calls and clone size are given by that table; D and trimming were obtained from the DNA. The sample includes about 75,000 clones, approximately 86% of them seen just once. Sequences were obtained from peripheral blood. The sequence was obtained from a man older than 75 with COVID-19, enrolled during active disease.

CDR3 bases: TGTGCCAGCAGCTTAAGGAGACCGGGACAGGGCAACACTGAAGCTTTCTTT. It yields the protein CASSLRRPGQGNTEAFF. V gene TRBV7-2 combines with J gene TRBJ1-1; TRBD1 aligns across 9 bases. The V segment lost 2 bases and the J segment 2 bases; nucleotides outside the gene matches: 9. Germline CDR1 SGHTA, CDR2 FQGNSA. This CDR3 region has 17 residues.